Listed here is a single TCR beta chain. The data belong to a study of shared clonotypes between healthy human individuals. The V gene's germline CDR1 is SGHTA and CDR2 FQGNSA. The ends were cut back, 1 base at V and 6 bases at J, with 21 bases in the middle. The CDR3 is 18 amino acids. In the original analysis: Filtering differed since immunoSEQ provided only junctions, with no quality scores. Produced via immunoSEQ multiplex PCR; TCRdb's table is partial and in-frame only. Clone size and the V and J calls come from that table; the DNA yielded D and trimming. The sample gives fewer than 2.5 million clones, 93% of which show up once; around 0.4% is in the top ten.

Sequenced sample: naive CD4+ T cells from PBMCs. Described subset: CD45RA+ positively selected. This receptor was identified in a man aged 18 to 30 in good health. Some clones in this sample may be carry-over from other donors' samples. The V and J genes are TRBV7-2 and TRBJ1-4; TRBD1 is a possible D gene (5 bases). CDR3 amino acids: CASSLVPPLRGTYEKLFF. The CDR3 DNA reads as TGTGCCAGCAGCTTAGTTCCCCCTTTGAGGGGCACCTATGAAAAACTGTTTTTT.